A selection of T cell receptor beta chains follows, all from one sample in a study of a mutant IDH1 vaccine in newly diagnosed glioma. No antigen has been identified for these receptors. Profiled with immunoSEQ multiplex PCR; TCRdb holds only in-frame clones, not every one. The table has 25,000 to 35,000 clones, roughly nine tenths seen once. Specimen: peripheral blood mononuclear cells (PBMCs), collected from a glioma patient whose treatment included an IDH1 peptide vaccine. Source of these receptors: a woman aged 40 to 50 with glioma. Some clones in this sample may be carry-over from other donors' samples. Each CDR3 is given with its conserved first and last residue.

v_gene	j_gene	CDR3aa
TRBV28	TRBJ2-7	CASSLRYREPPAGTKEYF
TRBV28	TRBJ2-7	CASSLRTSGPYYEQYF
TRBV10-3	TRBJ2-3	CAISEETGSSSIDTQYF
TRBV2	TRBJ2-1	CASSSVAGDYNEQFF
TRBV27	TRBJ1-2	CASSSGVVGGYTF
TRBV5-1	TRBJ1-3	CASSLDGTSGNTIYF
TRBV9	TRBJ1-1	CASSPRGMNTEAFF
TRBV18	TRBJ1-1	CASSPTRQNTEAFF
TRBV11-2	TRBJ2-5	CASSRLLRSQETQYF
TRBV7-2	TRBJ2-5	CASSSPPGETQYF
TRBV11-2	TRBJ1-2	CASSLEEFKDDGYTF